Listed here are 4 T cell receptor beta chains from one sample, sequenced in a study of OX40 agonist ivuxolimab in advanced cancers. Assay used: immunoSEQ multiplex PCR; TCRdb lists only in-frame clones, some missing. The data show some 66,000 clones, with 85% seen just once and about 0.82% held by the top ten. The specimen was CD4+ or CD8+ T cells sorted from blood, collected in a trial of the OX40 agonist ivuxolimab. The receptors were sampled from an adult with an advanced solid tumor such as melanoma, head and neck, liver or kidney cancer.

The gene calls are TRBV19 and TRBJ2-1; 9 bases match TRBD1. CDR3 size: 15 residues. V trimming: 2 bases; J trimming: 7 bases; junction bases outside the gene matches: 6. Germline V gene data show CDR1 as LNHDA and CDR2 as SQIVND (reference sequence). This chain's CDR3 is CASSIPGTGRNEQFF. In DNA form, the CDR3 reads TGTGCCAGTAGTATACCCGGGACAGGGAGAAATGAGCAGTTCTTC.

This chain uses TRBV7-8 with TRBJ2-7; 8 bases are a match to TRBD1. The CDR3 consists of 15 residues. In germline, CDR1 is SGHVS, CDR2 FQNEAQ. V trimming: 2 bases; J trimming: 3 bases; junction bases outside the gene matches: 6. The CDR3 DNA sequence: TGTGCCAGCAGCTTATGGGGGACAGGTTTCTACGAGCAGTACTTC. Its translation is CASSLWGTGFYEQYF.

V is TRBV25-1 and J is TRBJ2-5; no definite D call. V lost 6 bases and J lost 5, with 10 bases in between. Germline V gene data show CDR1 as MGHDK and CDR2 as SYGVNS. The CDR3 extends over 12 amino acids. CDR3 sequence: CASRTTSETQYF. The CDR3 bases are TGTGCCAGCAGGACCACAAGCGAGACCCAGTACTTC.

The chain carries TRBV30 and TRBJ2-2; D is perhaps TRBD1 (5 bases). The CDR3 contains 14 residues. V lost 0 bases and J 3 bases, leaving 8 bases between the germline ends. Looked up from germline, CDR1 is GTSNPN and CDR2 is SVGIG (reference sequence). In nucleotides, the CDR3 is TGTGCCTGGAGTGTGTCCAGGGACACCGGGGAGCTGTTTTTT. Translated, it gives CAWSVSRDTGELFF.